This T cell receptor (beta chain) was obtained from a study of CXCR3-negative and CXCR3-positive naive CD8 T cells. Regarding this clonotype: Its target is unknown.

5' RACE that incorporated UMI labels was used to prepare the TRB cDNA libraries. With the 5' RACE reads reprocessed, TCRdb shows one record per CDR3 protein and no DNA. Its listing shows tens of thousands of distinct CDR3 sequences. The CDR3 totals 15 residues. Germline CDR1 and CDR2: MNHEY and SVGAGI. The study, taken as a whole, reports: CXCR3 levels fell partly with cryopreservation; most assays relied on fresh PBMCs. The study found more hydrophobic TRB CDR3s in CXCR3-positive naive cells than in CXCR3-negative naive cells.

The sequenced material came from naive CXCR3+ CD8+ T cells from blood. The subset is: CD45RO-CCR7+CD27+CD95- naive CD8+ T cells expressing CXCR3 (TNR3+). The rearrangement links TRBV6-5 to TRBJ1-1; as DNA is missing, the TRBD1 call by TCRdb cannot be tested. This TCR was recovered from a human donor in good health. Some clones in this sample may be carry-over from other donors' samples. CDR3 protein: CASSYWLGADTEAFF.